These T cell receptor beta chains were read from a single sample in a study of cytomegalovirus exposure and HLA in healthy donors. Measured with immunoSEQ multiplex PCR; TCRdb has only the in-frame clones, and not every one. The sample yields fewer than 95,000 clones, about 69% seen once. Input material: PBMCs. The receptors stem from a woman aged 40 to 50 in good health and CMV-seropositive. Each CDR3 is given with its conserved first and last residue. The order of the fields is J gene, V gene, CDR3 protein.

j_call: TRBJ2-6; v_call: TRBV5-4; cdr3_aa: CASSLVAGPGANVLTF
j_call: TRBJ1-2; v_call: TRBV18; cdr3_aa: CASSPQLGRGYGYTF
j_call: TRBJ2-1; v_call: TRBV11-3; cdr3_aa: CASSPSAGRGVDEQFF
j_call: TRBJ2-7; v_call: TRBV6-1; cdr3_aa: CASIRDMGRIEQYF
j_call: TRBJ1-1; v_call: TRBV5-1; cdr3_aa: CASSLGPQAMNTEAFF
j_call: TRBJ1-5; v_call: TRBV7-2; cdr3_aa: CASSVQGGYSNQPQHF
j_call: TRBJ2-3; v_call: TRBV4-3; cdr3_aa: CASSQETRTGGWNTQYF
j_call: TRBJ2-5; v_call: TRBV2; cdr3_aa: CASGGQGAIGETQYF
j_call: TRBJ1-5; v_call: TRBV19; cdr3_aa: CASSIGGGIGNQPQHF
j_call: TRBJ1-2; v_call: TRBV27; cdr3_aa: CASGDLDYGYTF
j_call: TRBJ1-2; v_call: TRBV7-9; cdr3_aa: CASSSDGGGYGYTF
j_call: TRBJ2-7; v_call: TRBV25-1; cdr3_aa: CASSEEGANRYEQYF
j_call: TRBJ1-5; v_call: TRBV9; cdr3_aa: CASSVTTGANQPQHF
j_call: TRBJ2-1; v_call: TRBV19; cdr3_aa: CASSMIGGQSNNEQFF
j_call: TRBJ2-7; v_call: TRBV29-1; cdr3_aa: CSVSGHYEQYF
j_call: TRBJ1-1; v_call: TRBV6-1; cdr3_aa: CASSDRGTSSAEAFF